One and the same sample provided the 20 T cell receptor beta chains below, sequenced in a study of blood T cell repertoires in COVID-19 (dated by TCRdb to the early 2020s). The library was prepared using the immunoSEQ multiplex PCR assay. TCRdb provides this immuneACCESS table in a form limited to in-frame rearrangements. Some clones are lacking; in checked studies, under half of them reflect an unresolved V gene, and why the rest are absent is not known. The sample data list 130,000 or so clones, and around 88% of these were observed just once. The ten largest account for about 16% of the sample. Sequenced: peripheral blood. These receptors were collected from a woman aged 45 to 65 who had recovered from COVID-19.

The V gene is TRBV7-2, the J gene TRBJ2-1; 16 positions match TRBD2. CDR3 length equals 18 residues. V dropped 4 bases and J dropped 9; count of bases not matched to a gene: 12. Germline lookup yields CDR1 SGHTA and CDR2 FQGNSA. The CDR3 here is CASSSPSGTSGRGSEQFF. The CDR3 nucleotides are TGTGCCAGCAGCTCCCCCTCCGGGACTAGCGGGAGGGGTAGTGAGCAGTTCTTC.

CDR3 DNA sequence: TGTGCCAGCAGCCCTCGACAGTCTAATTCACCCCTCCACTTT. Protein sequence: CASSPRQSNSPLHF. The chain has TRBV3-1 (or the pseudogene TRBV3-2) and TRBJ1-6; TRBD1 might be the D (5 bases). Trimming took off 4 bases at V and 6 bases at J, with 10 bases between the two ends. CDR1 and CDR2 (germline): LGHDT, YNNKEL (reference sequence). This CDR3 has 14 amino acids.

The rearrangement uses TRBV18 and TRBJ1-5, with D possibly being TRBD1 (5 bases). V was trimmed by 6 bases and J by 5 bases, leaving 14 bases between them. This CDR3 has 14 residues. Germline loops: CDR1 KGHSH, CDR2 LQKENI. The CDR3 loop reads CASSPLGGDQPQHF. The CDR3 bases are TGTGCCAGCTCGCCCCTTGGGGGGGATCAGCCCCAGCATTTT.

The V gene is TRBV9, the J gene TRBJ2-1, with TRBD2 identical over 8 bases. The CDR3 totals 17 residues. J lost 8 bases, V lost 0 bases, and 13 bases had no gene match. Germline V gene sequence: CDR1 SGDLS, CDR2 YYNGEE. The CDR3 DNA reads as TGTGCCAGCAGCGTAGGGATTAGCGGGATATTCGGGGATGAGCAGTTCTTC. Protein: CASSVGISGIFGDEQFF.

The V gene is TRBV7-6, the J gene TRBJ2-5, with a tentative D call TRBD2 (5 bases). The CDR3 covers 14 residues. CDR1 is SGHVS, CDR2 FNYEAQ, per germline. V was trimmed by 5 bases and J by 7 bases, leaving 17 bases between them. This CDR3 is CASSPKRTAGTQYF. The CDR3 DNA reads TGTGCCAGCAGCCCGAAGCGGACCGCCGGGACCCAGTACTTC.

The rearrangement links TRBV7-2 to TRBJ2-1, with TRBD2 matching over 11 bases. CDR1 SGHTA and CDR2 FQGNSA come from the germline V gene. The V and J ends lost 5 bases and 4 bases, in that order; junction bases with no gene match: 7. This CDR3 is 16 amino acids long. CDR3 amino acids: CASSPRGTSGYNEQFF. CDR3 sequence (DNA): TGTGCCAGCAGCCCCCGAGGGACTAGCGGATACAATGAGCAGTTCTTC.

In this sample, this clone turned up once. The chain joins TRBV4-1 to TRBJ2-7; TRBD1 is a possible D gene (6 bases). Germline assignment: CDR1 MGHRA and CDR2 YSYEKL. V was cut by 1 base and J by 4 bases, with 14 bases left in between. The CDR3 sequence is 15 residues long. The CDR3 here is CASSQATTGRYEQYF. The CDR3 DNA is TGCGCCAGCAGCCAAGCAACTACAGGGCGATACGAGCAGTACTTC.

This clone appeared a few times. The rearrangement joins TRBV6-1 to TRBJ1-1; tentatively, D is TRBD1 (5 bases). This CDR3 has 13 residues. Germline assignment: CDR1 MNHNS and CDR2 SASEGT. Trimming took off 2 bases at V and 5 bases at J, with 9 bases between the two ends. The CDR3 DNA is TGTGCCAGCAGTGAATTTGGGGGGACTGAAGCTTTCTTT. As protein: CASSEFGGTEAFF.

The CDR3 nucleotides read TGTGCCAGCAGCCAAGTAGGGGTTAACACCGGGGAGCTGTTTTTT. Translation: CASSQVGVNTGELFF. V usage is TRBV14 and J usage is TRBJ2-2, with D perhaps TRBD1 (5 bases). From germline, CDR1 is SGHDN and CDR2 FVKESK. V dropped 1 base and J dropped 2 bases, with 8 bases sitting between them. The CDR3 is 15 amino acids.

The chain links TRBV5-8 to TRBJ1-5, with TRBD1 identical over 10 bases. This CDR3 region has 14 residues. Germline V gives CDR1 SGHTS, CDR2 YDEGEE. V was clipped by 4 bases and J by 6 bases; unmatched bases: 4. CDR3 nucleotides: TGTGCCAGCAGCCGACAGGGGGCGGGTCAGCCCCAGCATTTT. As protein: CASSRQGAGQPQHF. Full variable domain (missing parts from reference TRBV5-8 and TRBJ1-5): EAGVTQSPTHLIKTRGQQATLRCSPISGHTSVYWYQQALGLGLQFLLWYDEGEERNRGNFPPRFSGRQFPNYSSELNVNALELEDSALYLCASSRQGAGQPQHFGDGTRLSIL.

The genes are TRBV19 and TRBJ2-7; TRBD1 aligns across 9 bases. Germline V lookup: CDR1 LNHDA, CDR2 SQIVND (reference sequence). This CDR3 region has 14 residues. Trimming cost V 7 bases and J 3 bases; bases outside gene matches: 7. CDR3: CASKSGTGNYEQYF. In nucleotides, the CDR3 is TGTGCCAGTAAATCAGGGACAGGGAACTACGAGCAGTACTTC.

In this sample, this clone turned up once. The genes are TRBV5-1 and TRBJ1-6, with D hard to call. The CDR3 consists of 16 residues. In germline, CDR1 is SGHRS, CDR2 YFSETQ. V was clipped by 0 bases and J by 0 bases, with 7 bases between them. Here the CDR3 reads CASSLVSSSYNSPLHF. The CDR3 DNA reads TGCGCCAGCAGCTTGGTTTCTAGCTCCTATAATTCACCCCTCCACTTT.

The chain uses TRBV24-1 and TRBJ2-3, with D possibly TRBD2 on 5 matching bases. V was cut by 5 bases and J by 1 base, with 15 bases left in between. Germline V gene lookup returns CDR1 KGHDR and CDR2 SFDVKD. The CDR3 runs 16 residues. The CDR3 DNA is TGTGCCACCAGTGGCGGGCTTGGACCGGGCACAGATACGCAGTATTTT. This gives the protein CATSGGLGPGTDTQYF.

The genes are TRBV7-2 and TRBJ2-1; TRBD2 agrees at 14 bases. With 6 bases clipped from V and 6 bases from J, the junction kept 4 bases outside the gene matches. The CDR3 is 15 amino acids. Germline CDR1 reads SGHTA; CDR2 reads FQGNSA. This CDR3 reads CASRLGTSGGNEQFF. The CDR3 nucleotides read TGTGCCAGCAGGCTGGGGACTAGCGGGGGCAATGAGCAGTTCTTC.

CDR3 loop: CSVRQGQETQYF. DNA for the CDR3: TGCAGCGTTCGACAGGGCCAAGAGACCCAGTACTTC. The gene calls are TRBV29-1 and TRBJ2-5, with TRBD1 matching 7 bases. Trimming removed 5 bases from V and 1 base from J; junction bases left unmatched: 1. The CDR3 totals 12 residues. Germline CDR1 and CDR2: SQVTM and ANQGSEA.

This chain links TRBV1 with TRBJ2-3; the table's D call, TRBD2, has no DNA check behind it. TRBV1 is assigned pseudogene status. CDR3 length: 16 residues. The CDR3 nucleotides are TGCACCAGCAGCCGGCCCTCGGCCCTAAGCGCAGATACGCAGTATTTT. Translating gives CTSSRPSALSADTQYF.

The chain employs TRBV7-2 and TRBJ1-2; 7 bases match TRBD1. With V trimmed by 5 bases and J by 4 bases, 7 bases remained unmatched. Per the germline V gene, CDR1 is SGHTA and CDR2 is FQGNSA. The CDR3 runs 14 residues. In nucleotides, the CDR3 is TGTGCCAGCAGCCCCGGGACAGCCCGCTATGGCTACACCTTC. Its protein product is CASSPGTARYGYTF.

This chain uses TRBV5-5 with TRBJ1-1; D is ambiguous. V lost 1 base and J lost 0, with 16 bases in between. This CDR3 spans 17 amino acids. Germline assignment: CDR1 SGHKS and CDR2 YYEKEE (reference sequence). This CDR3 is CASSLTVRQHMNTEAFF. The CDR3 bases are TGTGCCAGCAGCTTGACAGTTCGTCAACACATGAACACTGAAGCTTTCTTT.

The V gene is TRBV19, the J gene TRBJ2-5; 7 nucleotides agree with TRBD2. This CDR3 spans 15 amino acids. Trimming at V came to 1 base and at J to 5 bases, leaving 7 bases not matched to a gene. From germline, CDR1 is LNHDA and CDR2 SQIVND (reference sequence). The CDR3: CASSIAGLAAETQYF. CDR3 sequence (DNA): TGTGCCAGTAGTATAGCAGGCCTAGCGGCGGAGACCCAGTACTTC.

The chain is built from TRBV24-1 and TRBJ2-7, with 9 bases identical to TRBD1. There are 14 residues in the CDR3. Germline assignment: CDR1 KGHDR and CDR2 SFDVKD. The V segment lost 7 bases and the J segment 5 bases; nucleotides outside the gene matches: 8. CDR3 in DNA: TGTGCCACCAGCTCGGGACAGGGCCCCCACGAGCAGTACTTC. It is translated as CATSSGQGPHEQYF.